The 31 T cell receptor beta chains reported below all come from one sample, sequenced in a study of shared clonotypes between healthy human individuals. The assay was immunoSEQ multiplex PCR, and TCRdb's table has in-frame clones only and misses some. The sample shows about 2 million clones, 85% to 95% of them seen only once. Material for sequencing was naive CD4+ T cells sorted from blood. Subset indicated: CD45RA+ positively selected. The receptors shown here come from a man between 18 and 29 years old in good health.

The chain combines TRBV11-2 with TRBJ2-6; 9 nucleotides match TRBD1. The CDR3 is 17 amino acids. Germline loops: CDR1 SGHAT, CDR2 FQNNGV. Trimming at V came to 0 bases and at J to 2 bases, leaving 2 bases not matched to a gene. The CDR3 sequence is CASSLEGDRAGANVLTF. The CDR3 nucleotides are TGTGCCAGCAGCTTAGAGGGGGACAGGGCTGGGGCCAACGTCCTGACTTTC. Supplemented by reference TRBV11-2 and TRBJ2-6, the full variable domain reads EAGVAQSPRYKIIEKRQSVAFWCNPISGHATLYWYQQILGQGPKLLIQFQNNGVVDDSQLPKDRFSAERLKGVDSTLKIQPAKLEDSAVYLCASSLEGDRAGANVLTFGAGSRLTVL.

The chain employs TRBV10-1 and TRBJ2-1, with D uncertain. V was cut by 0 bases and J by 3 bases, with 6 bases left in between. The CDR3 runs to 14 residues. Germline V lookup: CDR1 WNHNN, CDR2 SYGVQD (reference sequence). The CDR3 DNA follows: TGCGCCAGCAGTGAGTCCCTAGACTACAATGAGCAGTTCTTC. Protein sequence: CASSESLDYNEQFF.

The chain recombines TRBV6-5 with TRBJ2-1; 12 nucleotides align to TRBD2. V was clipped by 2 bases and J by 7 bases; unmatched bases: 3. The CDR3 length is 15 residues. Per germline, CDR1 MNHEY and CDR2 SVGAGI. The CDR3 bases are TGTGCCAGCAGTTACGGGCTAGCGGGAGGGAATGAGCAGTTCTTC. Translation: CASSYGLAGGNEQFF.

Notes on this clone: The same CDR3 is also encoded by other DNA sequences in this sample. CDR3 in DNA: TGTGCCAGCAGCCGACAGGGGGCCAGAGAGACCCAGTACTTC. Encoded protein: CASSRQGARETQYF. The V and J genes are TRBV6-5 and TRBJ2-5; the match to TRBD1 covers 10 bases. This CDR3 is built from 14 residues. In germline, CDR1 is MNHEY, CDR2 SVGAGI. V shed 6 bases, J shed 4 bases, and the junction held 5 bases outside the gene matches.

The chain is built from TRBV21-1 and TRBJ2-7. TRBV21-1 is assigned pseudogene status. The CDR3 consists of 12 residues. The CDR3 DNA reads TGTGCCAGCAGCAAAGTTGGGGTCGAGCAGTACTTC. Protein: CASSKVGVEQYF.

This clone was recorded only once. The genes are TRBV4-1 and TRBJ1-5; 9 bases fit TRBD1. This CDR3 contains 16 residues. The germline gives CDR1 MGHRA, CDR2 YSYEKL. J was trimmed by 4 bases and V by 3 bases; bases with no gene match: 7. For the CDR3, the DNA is TGCGCCAGCAGCCACCCGGACAGGGGAGAGAATCAGCCCCAGCATTTT. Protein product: CASSHPDRGENQPQHF.

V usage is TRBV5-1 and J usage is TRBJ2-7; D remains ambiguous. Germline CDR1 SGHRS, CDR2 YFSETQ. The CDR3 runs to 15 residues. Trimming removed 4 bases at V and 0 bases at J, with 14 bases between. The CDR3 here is CASSTPSTISYEQYF. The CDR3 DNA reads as TGCGCCAGCAGCACCCCCTCAACGATCTCCTACGAGCAGTACTTC.

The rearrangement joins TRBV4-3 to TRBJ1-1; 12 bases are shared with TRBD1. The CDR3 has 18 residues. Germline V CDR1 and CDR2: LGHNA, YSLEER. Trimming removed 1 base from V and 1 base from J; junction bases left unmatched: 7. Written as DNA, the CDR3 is TGCGCCAGCAGCCAAGGAGGGACAGGGGGCGCTGGGAACACTGAAGCTTTCTTT. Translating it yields CASSQGGTGGAGNTEAFF.

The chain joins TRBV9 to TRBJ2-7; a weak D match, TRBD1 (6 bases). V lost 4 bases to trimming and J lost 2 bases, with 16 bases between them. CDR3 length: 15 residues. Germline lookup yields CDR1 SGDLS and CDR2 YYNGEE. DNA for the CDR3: TGTGCCAGCAGCCCCCGGGCAGGGGACACCTACGAGCAGTACTTC. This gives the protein CASSPRAGDTYEQYF.

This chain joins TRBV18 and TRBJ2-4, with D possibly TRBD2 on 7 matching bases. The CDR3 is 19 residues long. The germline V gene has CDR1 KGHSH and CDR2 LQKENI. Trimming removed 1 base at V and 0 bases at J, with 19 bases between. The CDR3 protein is CASSPLGGPTPLAKNIQYF. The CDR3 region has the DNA TGTGCCAGCTCACCACTCGGGGGGCCAACACCTTTAGCCAAAAACATTCAGTACTTC.

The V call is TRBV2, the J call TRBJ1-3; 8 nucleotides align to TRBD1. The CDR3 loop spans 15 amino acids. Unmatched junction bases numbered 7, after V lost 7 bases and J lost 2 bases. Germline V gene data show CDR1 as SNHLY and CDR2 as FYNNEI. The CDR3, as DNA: TGTGCCAGCACCGAAGACAGGGGTACTGGAAACACCATATATTTT. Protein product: CASTEDRGTGNTIYF.

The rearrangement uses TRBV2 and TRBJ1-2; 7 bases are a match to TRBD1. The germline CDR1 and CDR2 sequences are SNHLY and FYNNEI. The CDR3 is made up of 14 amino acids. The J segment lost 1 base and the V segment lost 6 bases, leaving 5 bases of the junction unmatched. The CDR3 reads CASRRTGVNYGYTF. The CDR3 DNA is TGTGCCAGCAGACGCACAGGGGTTAACTATGGCTACACCTTC.

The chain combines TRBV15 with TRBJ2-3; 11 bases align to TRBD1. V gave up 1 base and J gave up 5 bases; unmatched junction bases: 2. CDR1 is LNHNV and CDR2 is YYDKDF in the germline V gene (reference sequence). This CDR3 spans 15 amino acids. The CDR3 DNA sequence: TGTGCCACCAGCAGAGCGGGACAGGGGGAAGATACGCAGTATTTT. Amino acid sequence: CATSRAGQGEDTQYF.

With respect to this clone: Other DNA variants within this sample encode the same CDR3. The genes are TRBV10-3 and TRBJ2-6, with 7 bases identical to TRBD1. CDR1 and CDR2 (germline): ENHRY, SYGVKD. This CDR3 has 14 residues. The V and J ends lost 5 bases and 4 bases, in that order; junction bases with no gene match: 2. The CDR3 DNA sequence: TGTGCCATCAGTACAGGGGCCGGGGCCAACGTCCTGACTTTC. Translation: CAISTGAGANVLTF.

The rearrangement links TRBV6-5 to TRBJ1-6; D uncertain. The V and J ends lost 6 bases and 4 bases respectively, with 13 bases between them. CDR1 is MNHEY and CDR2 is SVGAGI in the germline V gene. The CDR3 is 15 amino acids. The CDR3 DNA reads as TGTGCCAGCAGCTCACCCGGCAGATATAATTCACCCCTCCACTTT. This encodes CASSSPGRYNSPLHF.

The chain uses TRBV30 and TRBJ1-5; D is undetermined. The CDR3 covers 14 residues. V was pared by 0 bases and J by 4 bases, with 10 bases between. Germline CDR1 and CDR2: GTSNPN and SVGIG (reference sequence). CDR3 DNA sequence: TGTGCCTGGAGTGTAAGTACGGGGAATCAGCCCCAGCATTTT. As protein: CAWSVSTGNQPQHF.

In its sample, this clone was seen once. The DNA for the CDR3 is TGTGCCAGCAGTGAAGCAGGACAGGTCTACGAGCAGTACTTC. This translates into CASSEAGQVYEQYF. The rearrangement uses TRBV2 and TRBJ2-7; 7 bases are a match to TRBD1. This CDR3 contains 14 residues. Trimming removed 0 bases from V and 3 bases from J; junction bases left unmatched: 2. Germline assignment: CDR1 SNHLY and CDR2 FYNNEI. Together with reference TRBV2 and TRBJ2-7, the CDR3 gives the full variable domain: EPEVTQTPSHQVTQMGQEVILRCVPISNHLYFYWYRQILGQKVEFLVSFYNNEISEKSEIFDDQFSVERPDGSNFTLKIRSTKLEDSAMYFCASSEAGQVYEQYFGPGTRLTVT.

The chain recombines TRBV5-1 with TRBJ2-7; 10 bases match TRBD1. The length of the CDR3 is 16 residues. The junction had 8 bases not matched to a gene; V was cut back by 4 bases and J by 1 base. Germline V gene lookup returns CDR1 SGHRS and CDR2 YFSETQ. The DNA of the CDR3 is TGCGCCAGCAGCGCTCGGACAGGGGGAGCTTCCTACGAGCAGTACTTC. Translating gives CASSARTGGASYEQYF.

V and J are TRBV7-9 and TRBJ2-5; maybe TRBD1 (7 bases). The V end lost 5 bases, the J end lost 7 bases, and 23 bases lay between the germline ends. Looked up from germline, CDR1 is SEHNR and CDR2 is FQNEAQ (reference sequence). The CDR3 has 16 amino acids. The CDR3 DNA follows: TGTGCCAGCAGCGAGAGACAGGGAGGTTCGGTTTTGACCCAGTACTTC. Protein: CASSERQGGSVLTQYF.

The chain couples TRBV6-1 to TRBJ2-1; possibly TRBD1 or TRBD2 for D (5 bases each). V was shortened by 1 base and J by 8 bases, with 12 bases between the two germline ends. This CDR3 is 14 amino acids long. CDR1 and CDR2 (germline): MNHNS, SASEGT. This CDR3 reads CASSEGGNPDEQFF. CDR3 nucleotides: TGTGCCAGCAGTGAAGGGGGGAATCCGGATGAGCAGTTCTTC.

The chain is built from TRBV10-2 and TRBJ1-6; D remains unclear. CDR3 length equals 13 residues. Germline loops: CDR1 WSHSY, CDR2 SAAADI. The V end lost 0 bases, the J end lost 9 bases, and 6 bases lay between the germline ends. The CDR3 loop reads CASSESPRSPLHF. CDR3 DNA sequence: TGCGCCAGCAGTGAGTCCCCGCGTTCACCCCTCCACTTT.

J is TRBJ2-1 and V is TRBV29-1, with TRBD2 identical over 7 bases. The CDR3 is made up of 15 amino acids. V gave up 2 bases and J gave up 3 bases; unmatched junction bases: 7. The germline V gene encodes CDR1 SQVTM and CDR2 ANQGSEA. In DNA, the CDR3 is TGCAGCGTTGAACCTGGGCTAGCGGACTACAATGAGCAGTTCTTC. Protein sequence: CSVEPGLADYNEQFF.

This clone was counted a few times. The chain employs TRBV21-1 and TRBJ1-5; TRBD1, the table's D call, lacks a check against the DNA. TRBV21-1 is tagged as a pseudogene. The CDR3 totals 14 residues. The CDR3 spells CASTGQASLGPQHF. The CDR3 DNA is TGTGCCAGCACCGGACAGGCGAGCCTGGGGCCCCAGCATTTT.

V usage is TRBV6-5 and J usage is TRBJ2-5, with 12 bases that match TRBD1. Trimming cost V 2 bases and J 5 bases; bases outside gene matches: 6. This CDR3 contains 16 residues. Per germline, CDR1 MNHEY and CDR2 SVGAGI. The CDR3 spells CASSYAGTGGGETQYF. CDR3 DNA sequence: TGTGCCAGCAGTTACGCCGGGACAGGGGGCGGGGAGACCCAGTACTTC.

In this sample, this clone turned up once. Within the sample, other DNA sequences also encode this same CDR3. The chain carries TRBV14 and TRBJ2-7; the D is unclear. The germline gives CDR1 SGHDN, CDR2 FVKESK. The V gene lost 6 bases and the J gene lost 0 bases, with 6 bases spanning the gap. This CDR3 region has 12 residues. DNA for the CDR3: TGTGCCAGCAGTTTGAGCTCCTACGAGCAGTACTTC. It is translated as CASSLSSYEQYF.

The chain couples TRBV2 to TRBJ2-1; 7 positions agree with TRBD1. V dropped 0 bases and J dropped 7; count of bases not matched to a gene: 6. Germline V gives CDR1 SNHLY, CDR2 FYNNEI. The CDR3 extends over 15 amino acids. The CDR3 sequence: CASSEARQGWNEQFF. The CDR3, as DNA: TGTGCCAGCAGTGAAGCAAGACAGGGTTGGAATGAGCAGTTCTTC.

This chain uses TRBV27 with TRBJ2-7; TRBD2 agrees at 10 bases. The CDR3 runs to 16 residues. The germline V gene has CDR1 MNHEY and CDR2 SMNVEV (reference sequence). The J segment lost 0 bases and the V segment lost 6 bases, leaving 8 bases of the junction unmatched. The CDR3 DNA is TGTGCCAGCAGCCGAGGACTAGCGGAAAGCTCCTACGAGCAGTACTTC. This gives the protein CASSRGLAESSYEQYF.

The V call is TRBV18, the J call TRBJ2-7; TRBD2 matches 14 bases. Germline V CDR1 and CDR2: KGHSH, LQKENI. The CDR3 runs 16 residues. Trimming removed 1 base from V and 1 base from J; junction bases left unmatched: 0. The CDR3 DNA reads TGTGCCAGCTCACCACGGACTAGCGGGGGGTCCTACGAGCAGTACTTC. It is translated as CASSPRTSGGSYEQYF.

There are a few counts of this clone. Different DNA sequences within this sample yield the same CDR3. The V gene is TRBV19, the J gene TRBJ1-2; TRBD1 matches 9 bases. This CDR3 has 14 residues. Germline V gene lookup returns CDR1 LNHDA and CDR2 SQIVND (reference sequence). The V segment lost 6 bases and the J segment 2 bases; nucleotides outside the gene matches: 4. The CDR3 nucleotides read TGTGCCAGTAGGACCGGGACAGGGAACTATGGCTACACCTTC. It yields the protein CASRTGTGNYGYTF.

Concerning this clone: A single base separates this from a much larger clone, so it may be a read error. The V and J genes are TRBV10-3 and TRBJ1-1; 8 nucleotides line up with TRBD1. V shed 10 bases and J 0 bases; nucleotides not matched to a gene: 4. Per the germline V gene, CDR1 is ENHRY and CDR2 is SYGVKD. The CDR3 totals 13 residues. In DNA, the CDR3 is TGTGCCAGCTGGGGACAGGTGAACACTGAAGCTTTCTTT. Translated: CASWGQVNTEAFF.

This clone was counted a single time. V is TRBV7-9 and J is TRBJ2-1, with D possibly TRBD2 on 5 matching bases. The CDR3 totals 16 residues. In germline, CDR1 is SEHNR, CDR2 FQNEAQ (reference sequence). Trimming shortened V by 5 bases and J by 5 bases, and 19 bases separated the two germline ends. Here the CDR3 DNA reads TGTGCCAGCAGCCTACTCTCGGGGATGAGACACAATGAGCAGTTCTTC. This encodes CASSLLSGMRHNEQFF.